These 3 T cell receptor beta chains came from one sample sequenced in a study of OX40 agonist ivuxolimab in advanced cancers. Sequencing used immunoSEQ multiplex PCR; TCRdb keeps in-frame clones, though not all of them. This table has approximately 61,000 clones, 80% appearing once. Sequences were derived from CD4+ or CD8+ T cells sorted from blood, sampled in a trial of the OX40 agonist ivuxolimab. These TCRs come from an adult with an advanced solid tumor such as melanoma, head and neck, liver or kidney cancer.

The V and J genes are TRBV19 and TRBJ1-2, with 8 bases aligning to TRBD1. The J segment lost 4 bases and the V segment lost 4 bases, leaving 8 bases of the junction unmatched. The length of the CDR3 is 15 residues. Germline lookup yields CDR1 LNHDA and CDR2 SQIVND (reference sequence). This CDR3 reads CASSTPGQEIYGYTF. The DNA for the CDR3 is TGTGCCAGTAGTACCCCGGGACAGGAAATCTATGGCTACACCTTC.

The genes are TRBV7-2 and TRBJ1-4, with TRBD1 identical over 7 bases. Germline CDR1 reads SGHTA; CDR2 reads FQGNSA. V dropped 0 bases and J dropped 13; count of bases not matched to a gene: 14. CDR3 length equals 16 residues. The CDR3 sequence is CASSLATGQAYVGLFF. For the CDR3, the DNA is TGTGCCAGCAGCTTAGCGACAGGGCAAGCTTATGTAGGACTGTTTTTT.

The chain joins TRBV6-5 to TRBJ2-5, with 8 positions matching TRBD1. The DNA end is more similar to TRBJ2-7, so the J call may be wrong. The CDR3 totals 14 residues. CDR1 is MNHEY, CDR2 SVGAGI, per germline. The CDR3 here is CASSSTGGSDEQYF. CDR3 sequence (DNA): TGTGCCAGCAGTTCAACAGGGGGGAGCGACGAGCAGTACTTC.